There are many counts of the clone carrying this T cell receptor beta chain. These data are taken from a study of human T cells and chemical hapten exposure. TCRdb re-called the RACE reads through MiXCR, storing one row per CDR3 protein. This table has around 380,000 distinct CDR3 sequences, roughly 4.8% appearing once. CDR1 is MNHEY and CDR2 is SVGAGI in the germline V gene. The V and J ends lost 6 bases and 3 bases respectively, with 11 bases between them. The CDR3 length is 13 residues. Time point here: patch test 1, 2 weeks after DPC sensitization. Treatment denoted: therapeutic diphenylcyclopropenone sensitization with weekly scalp DPC. Blood draws came before every patch-test application.

This sample comprised whole blood, obtained in connection with sensitization to the hapten diphenylcyclopropenone (DPC). The V gene is TRBV6-5, the J gene TRBJ1-2, with D possibly TRBD1 on 5 matching bases. The sequence came from a woman between 50 and 59 years old with alopecia areata. Some clones in this sample may be carry-over from other donors' samples. CDR3 region: CASRRDGDYGYTF. The CDR3 coding sequence is TGTGCCAGCAGGAGGGACGGAGACTATGGCTACACCTTC.